This T cell receptor beta chain emerged from a study of T cell repertoires in cytomegalovirus infection. Turning to the study itself: CMV infection plus the matching HLA type was flagged by public TCR beta signatures. Study-wide findings and caveats: Of the TCR beta families, the public ones yielded a cumulative frequency that identified carriers of CMV plus the relevant HLA.

For this clonotype: The antigen remains undetermined.

TCRdb ran MiXCR on the reads and lists one entry per CDR3 protein. The sample includes about 110,000 distinct CDR3 sequences, 30% to 35% of them seen just once. CDR1 and CDR2 (germline): LNHDA, SQIVND (reference sequence). Trimming took off 3 bases at V and 3 bases at J, with 12 bases between the two ends. This CDR3 is built from 15 residues. This sequence originates from a human donor in good health (CMV status not recorded). Some clones in this sample may be carry-over from other donors' samples. Source: CD8+ T cells from cultured PBMCs, taken from culture after CMV antigen stimulation. The V and J genes are TRBV19 and TRBJ1-5; D may be TRBD1 (5 bases). In nucleotides, the CDR3 is TGTGCCAGTAGTATGGCGGCAGGGTACAATCAGCCCCAGCATTTT. Its protein product is CASSMAAGYNQPQHF.